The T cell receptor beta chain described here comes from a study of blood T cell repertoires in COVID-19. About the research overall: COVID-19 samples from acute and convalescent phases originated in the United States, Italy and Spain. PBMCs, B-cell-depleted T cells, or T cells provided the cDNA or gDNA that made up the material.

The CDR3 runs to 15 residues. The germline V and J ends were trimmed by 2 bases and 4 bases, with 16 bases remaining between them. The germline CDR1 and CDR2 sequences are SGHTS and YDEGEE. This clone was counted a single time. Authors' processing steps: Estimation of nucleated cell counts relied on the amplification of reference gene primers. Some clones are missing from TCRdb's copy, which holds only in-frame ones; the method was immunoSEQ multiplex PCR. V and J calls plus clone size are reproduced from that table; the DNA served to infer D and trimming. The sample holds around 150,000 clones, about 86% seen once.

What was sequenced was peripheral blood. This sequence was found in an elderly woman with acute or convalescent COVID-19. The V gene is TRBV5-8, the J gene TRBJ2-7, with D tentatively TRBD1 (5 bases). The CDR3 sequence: CASSLLTEKGYEQYF. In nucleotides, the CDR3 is TGTGCCAGCAGCTTATTGACAGAGAAGGGATACGAGCAGTACTTC.